The 9 T cell receptor beta chains in this list originate from one sample, sequenced in a study of CD8 T cell repertoires and HIV-1 epitope variants. These receptors' targets are unknown. The method was immunoSEQ multiplex PCR; TCRdb's version includes in-frame clones alone and lacks a portion of them. The sample carries fewer than 6,500 clones, around two thirds recorded once. The sequenced sample consisted of cultured CD8+ T cells derived from PBMCs. These receptors all come from a male donor with HIV.

V gene TRBV27 combines with J gene TRBJ2-1; the D gene could be TRBD1 or TRBD2 (5 bases each). The CDR3 has 13 amino acids. V lost 5 bases and J lost 6, with 11 bases in between. The germline V gene encodes CDR1 MNHEY and CDR2 SMNVEV (reference sequence). The CDR3 sequence is CASSLPGTNEQFF. The DNA for the CDR3 is TGTGCCAGCAGTCTCCCAGGGACCAATGAGCAGTTCTTC.

The gene calls are TRBV27 and TRBJ2-7, with D perhaps TRBD2 (5 bases). CDR1 MNHEY and CDR2 SMNVEV come from the germline V gene (reference sequence). Trimming took off 4 bases at V and 2 bases at J, with 9 bases between the two ends. This CDR3 has 13 residues. The CDR3 coding sequence is TGTGCCAGCAGTTACTTCGGGGCCTACGAGCAGTACTTC. As protein: CASSYFGAYEQYF.

V is TRBV10-1 and J is TRBJ2-7; 10 bases map to TRBD2. The CDR3 runs to 15 residues. Unmatched junction bases numbered 5, after V lost 2 bases and J lost 4 bases. Germline CDR1 and CDR2: WNHNN and SYGVQD (reference sequence). The CDR3 loop reads CASSELAGVIYEQYF. As DNA, the CDR3 is TGCGCCAGCAGTGAGCTAGCGGGAGTAATATACGAGCAGTACTTC.

This clone was observed once. The chain links TRBV19 to TRBJ1-5; D not certain. CDR1 LNHDA and CDR2 SQIVND come from the germline V gene (reference sequence). Trimming cost V 4 bases and J 5 bases, with 27 bases left between them. The CDR3 has 19 amino acids. CDR3 DNA sequence: TGTGCCAGTAGTACATCAAACCCTCCCTTCCGGGTTCTCTATCAGCCCCAGCATTTT. It yields the protein CASSTSNPPFRVLYQPQHF.

The gene calls are TRBV7-7 and TRBJ2-3; the D is unclear. Trimming removed 0 bases at V and 10 bases at J, with 11 bases between. Looked up from germline, CDR1 is SSHAT and CDR2 is FNYEAQ (reference sequence). This CDR3 is 13 amino acids long. CDR3 DNA sequence: TGTGCCAGCAGCTTAGCCGGATATGCGCCGCAGTATTTT. It is translated as CASSLAGYAPQYF.

The table lists this clone with a count of one. CDR3 nucleotides: TGTGCCAGCAGTTTAGGCAGGGAAAACACCGGGGAGCTGTTTTTT. It translates to CASSLGRENTGELFF. The rearrangement joins TRBV27 to TRBJ2-2; a weak D match, TRBD1 (5 bases). The germline V gene has CDR1 MNHEY and CDR2 SMNVEV (reference sequence). The CDR3 has 15 residues. Trimming removed 2 bases at V and 2 bases at J, with 9 bases between.

Details on this clone: One junction end disagrees with the germline gene, perhaps due to a read error. This rearrangement joins TRBV6-1 to TRBJ2-1, with D unresolved. The CDR3 is 15 residues long. Germline-derived CDR1 and CDR2 are MNHNS and SASEGT. The DNA of the CDR3 is TGTGCCAGCAGCGAATCCCCCCCAGTCTACAATAAGCAGTTCTTC. Translation gives CASSESPPVYNKQFF.

The chain has TRBV6-6 and TRBJ2-7; tentative D call: TRBD2 (7 bases). The germline V gene has CDR1 MNHNY and CDR2 SVGAGI (reference sequence). This CDR3 has 15 amino acids. V dropped 5 bases and J dropped 7 bases, with 21 bases sitting between them. The CDR3 DNA is TGTGCCAGCAGTCATGGGGGGGGGCGTCGGGTAGAGCAGTACTTC. Protein product: CASSHGGGRRVEQYF.

The genes are TRBV4-3 and TRBJ2-2; D is uncertain. This CDR3 is built from 14 residues. CDR1 LGHNA and CDR2 YSLEER come from the germline V gene. The V gene lost 5 bases and the J gene lost 3 bases, with 10 bases spanning the gap. The CDR3 region is CASSSLTDTGELFF. The CDR3 nucleotides are TGCGCCAGCAGCTCCTTAACAGACACCGGGGAGCTGTTTTTT.